This entry lists 20 T cell receptor beta chains sequenced from one sample in a study of blood T cell repertoires in COVID-19 (dated by TCRdb to about 2020). The library was prepared using the immunoSEQ multiplex PCR assay. TCRdb holds this immuneACCESS table with in-frame rearrangements only. Some clones are missing; in checked studies, unresolved V genes explain under half, and the rest has no known cause. Within this sample are about 55,000 clones, with 90% of them counted one time only. The ten largest clones represent about a sixth of the sample. Material: peripheral blood. The origin of the receptors is a man aged 80 or over with acute or convalescent COVID-19.

The genes are TRBV7-2 and TRBJ2-1; 13 positions match TRBD2. V lost 5 bases to trimming and J lost 2 bases; unmatched junction nucleotides: 6. Germline V gene data show CDR1 as SGHTA and CDR2 as FQGNSA. The CDR3 has 17 amino acids. The CDR3 region has the DNA TGTGCCAGCAGCCTCGCAACTAGCGGGGGGGCCTACAATGAGCAGTTCTTC. Its translation: CASSLATSGGAYNEQFF.

The chain joins TRBV5-6 to TRBJ2-5; D ambiguous. Trimming stripped 0 bases from V and 1 base from J, with 7 bases between. The CDR3 has 14 amino acids. The germline gives CDR1 SGHDT, CDR2 YYEEEE. In DNA, the CDR3 is TGTGCCAGCAGCTTGGTTGGCAGCCAAGAGACCCAGTACTTC. Its protein is CASSLVGSQETQYF.

V gene TRBV5-1 combines with J gene TRBJ1-1; 8 positions agree with TRBD1. CDR3 length: 14 residues. With 6 bases clipped from V and 2 bases from J, the junction kept 6 bases outside the gene matches. CDR1 SGHRS and CDR2 YFSETQ come from the germline V gene. The DNA for the CDR3 is TGCGCCAGCAACTCGGGACAGGTCAACACTGAAGCTTTCTTT. Its translation is CASNSGQVNTEAFF.

The CDR3 nucleotides read TGTGCCAGCAGCTCGGGACAGGCGAACACCGGGGAGCTGTTTTTT. Its translation: CASSSGQANTGELFF. This chain links TRBV11-2 with TRBJ2-2; TRBD1 matches at 8 bases. The CDR3 covers 15 residues. V dropped 4 bases and J dropped 0; count of bases not matched to a gene: 1. Germline lookup yields CDR1 SGHAT and CDR2 FQNNGV.

The chain couples TRBV30 to TRBJ2-1; D possibly corresponds to TRBD1 (5 bases). Per germline, CDR1 GTSNPN and CDR2 SVGIG (reference sequence). This CDR3 comprises 13 residues. V shed 0 bases and J shed 2 bases, with 5 bases lying between them. This chain's CDR3 is CAWSVQAYNEQFF. In DNA, the CDR3 is TGTGCCTGGAGTGTACAGGCCTACAATGAGCAGTTCTTC. The full variable domain, completed using reference TRBV30 and TRBJ2-1, is SQTIHQWPATLVQPVGSPLSLECTVEGTSNPNLYWYRQAAGRGLQLLFYSVGIGQISSEVPQNLSASRPQDRQFILSSKKLLLSDSGFYLCAWSVQAYNEQFFGPGTRLTVL.

The chain is built from TRBV28 and TRBJ2-7, with D possibly matching TRBD1 (5 bases). The CDR3 is made up of 13 amino acids. CDR1 and CDR2 (germline): MDHEN, SYDVKM. V lost 3 bases and J lost 5, with 11 bases in between. CDR3 protein: CASSFRQGDEQYF. As DNA, the CDR3 is TGTGCCAGCAGTTTCCGGCAGGGCGACGAGCAGTACTTC.

The CDR3 region is CASSLHRGPETQYF. DNA for the CDR3: TGTGCCAGCAGCTTGCACAGGGGGCCCGAGACCCAGTACTTC. This chain joins TRBV5-4 and TRBJ2-5, with 9 bases lining up with TRBD1. Germline-derived CDR1 and CDR2 are SGHNT and YYREEE (reference sequence). The CDR3 is made up of 14 amino acids. The J segment lost 5 bases and the V segment lost 1 base, leaving 3 bases of the junction unmatched.

The chain is built from TRBV19 and TRBJ1-1, with TRBD1 as a possible D gene (5 bases). V was shortened by 4 bases and J by 4 bases, with 10 bases between the two germline ends. The CDR3 runs to 13 residues. Per the germline V gene, CDR1 is LNHDA and CDR2 is SQIVND (reference sequence). The CDR3 bases are TGTGCCAGTAGTAAGGGAGGGACCACTGAAGCTTTCTTT. Translation: CASSKGGTTEAFF.

In its sample, this clone was seen a few times. The rearrangement links TRBV6-5 to TRBJ1-2, with D possibly TRBD1 on 5 matching bases. V was clipped by 7 bases and J by 4 bases, with 10 bases between them. The V gene's germline CDR1 is MNHEY and CDR2 SVGAGI. The CDR3 consists of 12 residues. The CDR3 spells CASIDRSYGYTF. CDR3 nucleotide sequence: TGTGCCAGCATCGACAGATCCTATGGCTACACCTTC.

This CDR3 reads CASSKTGAEAFF. In nucleotides, the CDR3 is TGTGCCAGCAGCAAGACAGGGGCTGAAGCTTTCTTT. The rearrangement uses TRBV7-6 and TRBJ1-1; 8 bases are shared with TRBD1. From germline, CDR1 is SGHVS and CDR2 FNYEAQ. V was pared by 5 bases and J by 6 bases, with 2 bases of the junction left unmatched. The CDR3 spans 12 residues.

V usage is TRBV3-1 (or the pseudogene TRBV3-2) and J usage is TRBJ1-1, with a possible D match to TRBD1 (6 bases). V dropped 4 bases and J dropped 0 bases, with 9 bases sitting between them. In germline, CDR1 is LGHDT, CDR2 YNNKEL (reference sequence). The CDR3 runs 14 residues. The CDR3 bases are TGTGCCAGCAGCCGCGGACAGCTGAACACTGAAGCTTTCTTT. It is translated as CASSRGQLNTEAFF.

V gene TRBV9 combines with J gene TRBJ1-5; D not resolved. This CDR3 comprises 13 residues. Germline assignment: CDR1 SGDLS and CDR2 YYNGEE. Trimming cost V 1 base and J 2 bases, with 4 bases left between them. The CDR3 region is CASSVSGNQPQHF. For the CDR3, the DNA is TGTGCCAGCAGCGTATCTGGCAATCAGCCCCAGCATTTT.

The rearrangement links TRBV28 to TRBJ2-7, with 8 bases matching TRBD1. Germline loops: CDR1 MDHEN, CDR2 SYDVKM. This CDR3 is built from 14 residues. After removal of 9 bases from V and 3 bases from J, the junction contained 10 bases not matched to a gene. In DNA, the CDR3 is TGTGCCAGTGGTCCCTTCAGGGGGCTCTACGAGCAGTACTTC. Translating it yields CASGPFRGLYEQYF. Together with reference TRBV28 and TRBJ2-7, the CDR3 gives the full variable domain: DVKVTQSSRYLVKRTGEKVFLECVQDMDHENMFWYRQDPGLGLRLIYFSYDVKMKEKGDIPEGYSVSREKKERFSLILESASTNQTSMYLCASGPFRGLYEQYFGPGTRLTVT.

The V and J genes are TRBV4-2 and TRBJ2-2; 11 positions match TRBD1. The V gene's germline CDR1 is LGHNA and CDR2 YNFKEQ. V dropped 1 base and J dropped 2; count of bases not matched to a gene: 12. This CDR3 has 20 amino acids. CDR3 coding DNA: TGTGCCAGCAGCCAAGGGACAGGGGGCGCGTGGGGAGCTAACACCGGGGAGCTGTTTTTT. Its translation: CASSQGTGGAWGANTGELFF.

The chain uses TRBV5-5 and TRBJ2-7, with D perhaps matching TRBD2 (6 bases). Germline CDR1 is SGHKS and CDR2 is YYEKEE (reference sequence). V was pared by 2 bases and J by 5 bases, with 14 bases between. The CDR3 is 14 residues long. The CDR3 loop is CASSFGSGPNEQYF. Here the CDR3 DNA reads TGTGCCAGCAGCTTTGGAAGCGGGCCGAACGAGCAGTACTTC.

This clone was counted once. The chain uses TRBV13 and TRBJ2-1, with 7 bases fitting TRBD1. V dropped 5 bases and J dropped 12; count of bases not matched to a gene: 7. CDR1 is PRHDT and CDR2 is FYEKMQ in the germline V gene (reference sequence). The CDR3 loop spans 12 amino acids. CDR3: CASSLRDSRQFF. As DNA, the CDR3 is TGTGCCAGCAGCCTACGGGACAGCCGGCAGTTCTTC.

In its sample, this clone was seen a few times. This chain uses TRBV6-4 with TRBJ2-1; 8 nucleotides match TRBD2. CDR3 size: 16 residues. CDR1 and CDR2 from the germline V gene are MRHNA and SNTAGT. V was pared by 0 bases and J by 8 bases, with 9 bases of the junction left unmatched. The CDR3 coding sequence is TGTGCCAGCAGTGACTCGGCGGGGGGATCAAAAGATGAGCAGTTCTTC. Translated: CASSDSAGGSKDEQFF.

The J gene is TRBJ1-2, the V gene TRBV28, with D possibly matching TRBD1 (6 bases). The ends were cut back, 8 bases at V and 5 bases at J, with 12 bases in the middle. CDR1 and CDR2 (germline): MDHEN, SYDVKM. The CDR3 length is 12 residues. CDR3 in amino acids: CASRDMPYGYTF. The CDR3 DNA is TGTGCCAGCCGGGACATGCCGTATGGCTACACCTTC.

This sequence joins TRBV6-5 and TRBJ2-1; 8 bases are shared with TRBD2. Per the germline V gene, CDR1 is MNHEY and CDR2 is SVGAGI. This CDR3 spans 15 amino acids. The trim removed 2 bases at V and 6 bases at J, leaving 6 bases unmatched. CDR3 protein: CASSYPGGRRNEQFF. In DNA form, the CDR3 reads TGTGCCAGCAGTTACCCGGGGGGGCGACGCAATGAGCAGTTCTTC.

This chain joins TRBV12-5 and TRBJ2-6; 11 positions match TRBD1. Germline V gene data show CDR1 as LGHNT and CDR2 as FRNRAP. This CDR3 has 18 amino acids. V was clipped by 0 bases and J by 1 base; unmatched bases: 2. The CDR3 here is CASGLVGTGGSGANVLTF. CDR3 nucleotide sequence: TGTGCTAGTGGTTTGGTCGGGACAGGGGGTTCTGGGGCCAACGTCCTGACTTTC.